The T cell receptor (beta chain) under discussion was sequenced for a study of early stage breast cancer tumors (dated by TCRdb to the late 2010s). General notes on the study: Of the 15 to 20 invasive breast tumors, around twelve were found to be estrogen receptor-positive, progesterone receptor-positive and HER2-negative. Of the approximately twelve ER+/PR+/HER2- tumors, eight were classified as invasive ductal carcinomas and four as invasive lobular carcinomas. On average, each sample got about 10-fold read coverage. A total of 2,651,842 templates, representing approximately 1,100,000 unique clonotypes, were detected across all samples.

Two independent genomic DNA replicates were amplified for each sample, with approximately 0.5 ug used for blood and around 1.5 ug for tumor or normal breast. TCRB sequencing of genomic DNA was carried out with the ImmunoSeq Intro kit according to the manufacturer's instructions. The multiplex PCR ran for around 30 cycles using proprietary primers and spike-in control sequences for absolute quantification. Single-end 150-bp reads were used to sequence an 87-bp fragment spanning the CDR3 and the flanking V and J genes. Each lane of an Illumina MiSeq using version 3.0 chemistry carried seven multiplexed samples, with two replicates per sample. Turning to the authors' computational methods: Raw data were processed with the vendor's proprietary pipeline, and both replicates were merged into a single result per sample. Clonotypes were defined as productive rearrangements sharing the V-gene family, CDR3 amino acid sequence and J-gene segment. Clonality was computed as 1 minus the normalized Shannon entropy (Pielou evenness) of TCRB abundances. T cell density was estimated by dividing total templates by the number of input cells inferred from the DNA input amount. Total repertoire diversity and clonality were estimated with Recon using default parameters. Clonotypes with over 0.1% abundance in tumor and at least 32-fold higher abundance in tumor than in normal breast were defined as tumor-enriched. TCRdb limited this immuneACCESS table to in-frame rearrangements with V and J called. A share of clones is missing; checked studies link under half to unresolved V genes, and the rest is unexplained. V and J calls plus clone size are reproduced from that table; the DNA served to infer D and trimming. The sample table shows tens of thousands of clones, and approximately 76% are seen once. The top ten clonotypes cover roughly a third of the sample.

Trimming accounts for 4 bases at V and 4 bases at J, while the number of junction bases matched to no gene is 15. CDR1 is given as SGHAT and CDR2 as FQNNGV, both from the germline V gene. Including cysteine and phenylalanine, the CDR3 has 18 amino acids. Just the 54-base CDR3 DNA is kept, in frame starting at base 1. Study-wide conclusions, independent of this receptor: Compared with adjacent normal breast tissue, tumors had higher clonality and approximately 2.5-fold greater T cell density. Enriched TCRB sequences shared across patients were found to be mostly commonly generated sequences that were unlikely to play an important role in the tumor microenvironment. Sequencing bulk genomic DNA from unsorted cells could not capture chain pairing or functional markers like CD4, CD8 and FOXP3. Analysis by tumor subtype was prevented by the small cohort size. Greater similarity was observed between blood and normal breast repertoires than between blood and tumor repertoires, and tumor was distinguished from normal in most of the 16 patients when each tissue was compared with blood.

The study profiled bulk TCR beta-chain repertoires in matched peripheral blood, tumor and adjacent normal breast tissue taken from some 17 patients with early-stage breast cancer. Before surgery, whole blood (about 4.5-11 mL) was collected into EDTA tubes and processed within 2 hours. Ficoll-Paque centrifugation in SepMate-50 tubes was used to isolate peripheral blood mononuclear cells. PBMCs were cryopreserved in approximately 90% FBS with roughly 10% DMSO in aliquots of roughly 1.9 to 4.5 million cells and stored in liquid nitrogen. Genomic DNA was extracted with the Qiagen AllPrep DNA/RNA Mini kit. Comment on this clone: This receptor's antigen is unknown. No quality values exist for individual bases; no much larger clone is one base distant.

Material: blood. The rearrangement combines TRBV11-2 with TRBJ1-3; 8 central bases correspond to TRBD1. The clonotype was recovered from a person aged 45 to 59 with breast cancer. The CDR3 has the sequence CASSSLGGPGGVGNTIYF. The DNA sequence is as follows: TGTGCCAGCAGCTCCTTAGGGGGGCCAGGGGGCGTCGGAAACACCATATATTTT. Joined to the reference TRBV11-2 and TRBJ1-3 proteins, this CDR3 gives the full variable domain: EAGVAQSPRYKIIEKRQSVAFWCNPISGHATLYWYQQILGQGPKLLIQFQNNGVVDDSQLPKDRFSAERLKGVDSTLKIQPAKLEDSAVYLCASSSLGGPGGVGNTIYFGEGSWLTVV.